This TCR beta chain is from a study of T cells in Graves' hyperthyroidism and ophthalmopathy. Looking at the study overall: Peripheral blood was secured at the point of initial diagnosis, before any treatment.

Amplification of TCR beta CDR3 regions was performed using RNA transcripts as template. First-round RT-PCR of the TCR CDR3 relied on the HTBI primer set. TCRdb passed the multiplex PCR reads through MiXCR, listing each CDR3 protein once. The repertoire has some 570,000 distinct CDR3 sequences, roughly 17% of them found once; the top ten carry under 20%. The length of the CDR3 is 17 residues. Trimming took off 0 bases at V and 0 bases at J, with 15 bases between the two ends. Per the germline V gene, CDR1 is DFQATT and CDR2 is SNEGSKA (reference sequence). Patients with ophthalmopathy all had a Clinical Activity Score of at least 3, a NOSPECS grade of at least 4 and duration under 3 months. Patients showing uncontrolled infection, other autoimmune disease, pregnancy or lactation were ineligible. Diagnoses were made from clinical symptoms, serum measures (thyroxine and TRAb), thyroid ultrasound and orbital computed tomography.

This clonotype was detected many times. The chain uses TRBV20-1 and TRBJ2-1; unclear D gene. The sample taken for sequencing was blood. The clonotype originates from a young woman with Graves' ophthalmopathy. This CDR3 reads CSARDGRAQSSYNEQFF. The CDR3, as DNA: TGCAGTGCTAGAGATGGCCGGGCACAGAGCTCCTACAATGAGCAGTTCTTC.